This TCR beta chain is from a study of T cell responses to AZD1222 COVID-19 vaccine. General observations from the study: Only a handful of AZD1222 recipients tested seropositive at baseline.

The assay was immunoSEQ multiplex PCR, and TCRdb's table has in-frame clones only and misses some. The sample has some 130,000 clones, more than 85% seen once; the top ten hold 2.8%. About this clone itself: The target antigen is unknown.

The V and J ends lost 4 bases and 4 bases respectively, with 11 bases between them. CDR3 length: 14 amino acids. From germline, CDR1 is SGHVS and CDR2 FQNEAQ. The TCR originated in an adult in good health. The sequenced sample was peripheral blood, obtained on day 0 of AZD1222 vaccination. V is TRBV7-8 and J is TRBJ2-1; the D call may be TRBD1 or TRBD2 (6 bases each). The CDR3 here is CASSSGGRYNEQFF. The CDR3 DNA follows: TGTGCCAGCAGCTCCGGGGGCAGGTACAATGAGCAGTTCTTC.